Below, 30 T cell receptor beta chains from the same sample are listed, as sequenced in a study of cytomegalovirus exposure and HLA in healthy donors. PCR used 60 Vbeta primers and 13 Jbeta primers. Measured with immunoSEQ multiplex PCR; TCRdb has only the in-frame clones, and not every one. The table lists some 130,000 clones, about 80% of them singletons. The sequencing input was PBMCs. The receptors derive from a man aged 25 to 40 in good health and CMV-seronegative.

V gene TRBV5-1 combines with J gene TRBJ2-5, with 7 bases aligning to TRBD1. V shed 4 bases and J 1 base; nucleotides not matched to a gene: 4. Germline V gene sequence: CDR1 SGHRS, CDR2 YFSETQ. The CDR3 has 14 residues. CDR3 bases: TGCGCCAGCAGCACCGGGACAGTCCAAGAGACCCAGTACTTC. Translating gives CASSTGTVQETQYF.

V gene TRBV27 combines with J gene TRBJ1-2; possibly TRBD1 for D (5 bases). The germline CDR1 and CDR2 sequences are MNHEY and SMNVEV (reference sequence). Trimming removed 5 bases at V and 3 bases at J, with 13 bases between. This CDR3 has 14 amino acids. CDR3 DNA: TGTGCCAGCAGTGGGTCCGACAGAGACTATGGCTACACCTTC. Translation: CASSGSDRDYGYTF.

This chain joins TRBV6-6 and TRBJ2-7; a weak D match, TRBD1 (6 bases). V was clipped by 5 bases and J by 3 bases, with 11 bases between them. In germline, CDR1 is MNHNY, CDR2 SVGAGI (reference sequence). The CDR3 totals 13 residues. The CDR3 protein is CASSNRDIYEQYF. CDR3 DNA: TGTGCCAGCAGTAACAGGGATATCTACGAGCAGTACTTC.

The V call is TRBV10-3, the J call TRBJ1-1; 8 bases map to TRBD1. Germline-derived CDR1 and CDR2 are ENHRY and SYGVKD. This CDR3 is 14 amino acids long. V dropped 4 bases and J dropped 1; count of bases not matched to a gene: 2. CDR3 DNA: TGTGCCATCAGTGGGACAGGGAGGAACACTGAAGCTTTCTTT. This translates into CAISGTGRNTEAFF.

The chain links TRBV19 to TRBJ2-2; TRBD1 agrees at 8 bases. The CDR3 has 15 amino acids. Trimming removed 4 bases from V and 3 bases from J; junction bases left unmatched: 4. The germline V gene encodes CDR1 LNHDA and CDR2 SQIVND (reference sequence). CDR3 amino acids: CASSKDRAYTGELFF. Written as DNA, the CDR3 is TGTGCCAGTAGTAAGGACAGGGCGTACACCGGGGAGCTGTTTTTT.

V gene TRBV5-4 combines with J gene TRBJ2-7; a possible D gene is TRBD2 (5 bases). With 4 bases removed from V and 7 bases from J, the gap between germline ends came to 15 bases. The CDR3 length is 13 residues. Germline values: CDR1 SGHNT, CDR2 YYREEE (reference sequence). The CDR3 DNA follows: TGTGCCAGCAGCCGAGGGCAAGGAGATGAGCAGTACTTC. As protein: CASSRGQGDEQYF.

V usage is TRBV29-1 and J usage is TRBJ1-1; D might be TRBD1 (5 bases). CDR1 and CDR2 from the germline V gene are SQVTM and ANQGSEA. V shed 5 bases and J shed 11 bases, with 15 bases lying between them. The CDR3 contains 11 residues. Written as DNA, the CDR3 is TGCAGCGTTACCGGGGGGGGGAGGGCTTTCTTT. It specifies CSVTGGGRAFF.

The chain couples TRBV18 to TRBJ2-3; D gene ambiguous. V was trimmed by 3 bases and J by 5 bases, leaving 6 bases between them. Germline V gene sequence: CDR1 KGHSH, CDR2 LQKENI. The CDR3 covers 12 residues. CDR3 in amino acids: CASSPVLDTQYF. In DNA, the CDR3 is TGTGCCAGCTCACCCGTCTTAGATACGCAGTATTTT. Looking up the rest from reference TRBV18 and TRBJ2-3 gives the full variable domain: NAGVMQNPRHLVRRRGQEARLRCSPMKGHSHVYWYRQLPEEGLKFMVYLQKENIIDESGMPKERFSAEFPKEGPSILRIQQVVRGDSAAYFCASSPVLDTQYFGPGTRLTVL.

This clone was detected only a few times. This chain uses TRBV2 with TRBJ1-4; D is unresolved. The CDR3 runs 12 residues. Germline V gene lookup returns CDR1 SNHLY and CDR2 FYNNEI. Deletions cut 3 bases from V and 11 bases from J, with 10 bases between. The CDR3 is CASSDRVRKLFF. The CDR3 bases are TGTGCCAGCAGTGACCGGGTACGGAAACTGTTTTTT.

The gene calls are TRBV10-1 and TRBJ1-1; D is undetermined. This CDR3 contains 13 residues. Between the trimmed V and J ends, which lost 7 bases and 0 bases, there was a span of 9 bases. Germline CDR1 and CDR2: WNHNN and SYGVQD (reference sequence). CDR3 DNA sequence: TGCGCCAGCAAGGAGTACATGAACACTGAAGCTTTCTTT. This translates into CASKEYMNTEAFF.

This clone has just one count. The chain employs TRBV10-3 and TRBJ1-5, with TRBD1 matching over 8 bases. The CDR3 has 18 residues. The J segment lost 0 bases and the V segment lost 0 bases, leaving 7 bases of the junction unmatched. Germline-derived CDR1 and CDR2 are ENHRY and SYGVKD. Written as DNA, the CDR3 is TGTGCCATCAGTGAGTCGGTTTCAGGGGGCCATAGCAATCAGCCCCAGCATTTT. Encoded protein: CAISESVSGGHSNQPQHF.

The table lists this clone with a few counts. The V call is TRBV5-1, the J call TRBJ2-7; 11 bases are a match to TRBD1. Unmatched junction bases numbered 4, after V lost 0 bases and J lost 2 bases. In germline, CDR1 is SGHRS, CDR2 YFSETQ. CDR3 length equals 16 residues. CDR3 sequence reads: CASSLAGTGGTYEQYF. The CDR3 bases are TGCGCCAGCAGCTTGGCTGGGACAGGGGGGACCTACGAGCAGTACTTC.

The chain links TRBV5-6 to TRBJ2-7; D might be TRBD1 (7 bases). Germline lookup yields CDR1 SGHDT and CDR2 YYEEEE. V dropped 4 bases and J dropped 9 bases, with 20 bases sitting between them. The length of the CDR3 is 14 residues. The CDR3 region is CASSTDREAVGQYF. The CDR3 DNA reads TGTGCCAGCAGCACAGACAGGGAGGCCGTTGGGCAGTACTTC. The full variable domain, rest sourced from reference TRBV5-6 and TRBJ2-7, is DAGVTQSPTHLIKTRGQQVTLRCSPKSGHDTVSWYQQALGQGPQFIFQYYEEEERQRGNFPDRFSGHQFPNYSSELNVNALLLGDSALYLCASSTDREAVGQYFGPGTRLTVT.

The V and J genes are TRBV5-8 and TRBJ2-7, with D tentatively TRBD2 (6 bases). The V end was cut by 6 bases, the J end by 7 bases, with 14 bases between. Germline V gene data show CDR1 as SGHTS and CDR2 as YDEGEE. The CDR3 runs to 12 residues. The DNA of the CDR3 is TGTGCCAGCACAATAGGAGGGGATGAGCAGTACTTC. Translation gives CASTIGGDEQYF.

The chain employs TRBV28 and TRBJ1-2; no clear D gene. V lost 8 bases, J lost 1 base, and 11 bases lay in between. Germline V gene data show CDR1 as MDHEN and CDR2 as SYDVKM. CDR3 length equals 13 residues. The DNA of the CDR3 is TGTGCCAGCGCAGCCACAGATAACTATGGCTACACCTTC. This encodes CASAATDNYGYTF.

CDR3 residues: CAISPSGSTWEQFF. The CDR3 nucleotides are TGTGCCATCAGCCCTAGCGGGAGTACGTGGGAGCAGTTCTTC. The rearrangement joins TRBV10-3 to TRBJ2-1; 10 bases are a match to TRBD2. CDR1 is ENHRY and CDR2 is SYGVKD in the germline V gene. V gave up 6 bases and J gave up 10 bases; unmatched junction bases: 9. The CDR3 length is 14 residues.

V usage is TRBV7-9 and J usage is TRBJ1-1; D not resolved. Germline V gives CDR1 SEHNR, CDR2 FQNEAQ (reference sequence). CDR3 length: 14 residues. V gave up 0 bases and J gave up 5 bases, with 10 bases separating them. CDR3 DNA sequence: TGTGCCAGCAGCTTAGCGCGAGGTAGTACTGAAGCTTTCTTT. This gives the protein CASSLARGSTEAFF.

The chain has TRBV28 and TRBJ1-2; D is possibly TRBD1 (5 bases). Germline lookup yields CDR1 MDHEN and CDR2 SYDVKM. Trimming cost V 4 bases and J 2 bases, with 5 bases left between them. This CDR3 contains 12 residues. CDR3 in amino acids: CASSYRNYGYTF. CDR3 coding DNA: TGTGCCAGCAGTTACAGGAACTATGGCTACACCTTC.

The CDR3 DNA reads as TGTGCCAGCAGCCCCTTGGGGGAGCCAGGGGGCGAGCAGTACTTC. Its protein is CASSPLGEPGGEQYF. V gene TRBV7-2 combines with J gene TRBJ2-7; TRBD1 aligns across 7 bases. The V gene end was trimmed by 5 bases and the J gene end by 6 bases; junction bases not matched to a gene: 13. The CDR3 extends over 15 amino acids. Germline V CDR1 and CDR2: SGHTA, FQGNSA.

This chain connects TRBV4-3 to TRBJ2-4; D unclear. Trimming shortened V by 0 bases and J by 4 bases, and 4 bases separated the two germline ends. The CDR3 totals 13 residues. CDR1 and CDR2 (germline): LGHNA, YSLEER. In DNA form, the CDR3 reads TGCGCCAGCAGCCAAGAACTAAAAAACATTCAGTACTTC. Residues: CASSQELKNIQYF.

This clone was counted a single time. CDR3 DNA sequence: TGTGCCAGCAGCTCCCCGGGACTTTCTAGGAATGAGCAGTTCTTC. The encoded protein is CASSSPGLSRNEQFF. The chain uses TRBV7-2 and TRBJ2-1; possibly TRBD2 for D (6 bases). V was clipped by 4 bases and J by 7 bases, with 17 bases between them. Germline CDR1 SGHTA, CDR2 FQGNSA. The CDR3 totals 15 residues.

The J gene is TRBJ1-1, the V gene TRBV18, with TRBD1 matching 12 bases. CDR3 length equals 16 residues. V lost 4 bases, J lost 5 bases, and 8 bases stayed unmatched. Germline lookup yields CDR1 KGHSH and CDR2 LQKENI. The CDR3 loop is CASSRVGQGAWTEAFF. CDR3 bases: TGTGCCAGCTCACGAGTGGGACAGGGGGCATGGACTGAAGCTTTCTTT.

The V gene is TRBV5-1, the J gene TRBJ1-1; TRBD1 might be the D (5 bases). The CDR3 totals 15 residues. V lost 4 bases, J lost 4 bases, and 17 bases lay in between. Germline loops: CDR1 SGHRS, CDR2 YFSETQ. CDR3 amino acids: CASSVLDGGGTEAFF. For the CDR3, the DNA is TGCGCCAGCAGCGTACTGGACGGGGGGGGCACTGAAGCTTTCTTT.

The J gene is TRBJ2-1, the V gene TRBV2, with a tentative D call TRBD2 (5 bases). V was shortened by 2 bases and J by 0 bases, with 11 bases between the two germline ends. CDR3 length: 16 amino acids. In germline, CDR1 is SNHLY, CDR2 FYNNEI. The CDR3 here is CASSEWAGNSYNEQFF. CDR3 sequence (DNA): TGTGCCAGCAGTGAATGGGCGGGTAACTCCTACAATGAGCAGTTCTTC.

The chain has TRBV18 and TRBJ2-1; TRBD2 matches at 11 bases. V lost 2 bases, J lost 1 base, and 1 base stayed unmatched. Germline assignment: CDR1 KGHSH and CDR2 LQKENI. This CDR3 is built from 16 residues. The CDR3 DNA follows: TGTGCCAGCTCACCAACTAGCGGGAGTTCCTACAATGAGCAGTTCTTC. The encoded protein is CASSPTSGSSYNEQFF. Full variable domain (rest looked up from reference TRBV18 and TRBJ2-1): NAGVMQNPRHLVRRRGQEARLRCSPMKGHSHVYWYRQLPEEGLKFMVYLQKENIIDESGMPKERFSAEFPKEGPSILRIQQVVRGDSAAYFCASSPTSGSSYNEQFFGPGTRLTVL.

CDR3 coding DNA: TGTGCCACCAGCAGAGATCGGGGTGGCGGGGAGCTGTTTTTT. Translated: CATSRDRGGGELFF. The gene calls are TRBV15 and TRBJ2-2; D perhaps matches TRBD2 (5 bases). The germline V and J ends were trimmed by 0 bases and 7 bases, with 9 bases remaining between them. Looked up from germline, CDR1 is LNHNV and CDR2 is YYDKDF (reference sequence). CDR3 length equals 14 residues.

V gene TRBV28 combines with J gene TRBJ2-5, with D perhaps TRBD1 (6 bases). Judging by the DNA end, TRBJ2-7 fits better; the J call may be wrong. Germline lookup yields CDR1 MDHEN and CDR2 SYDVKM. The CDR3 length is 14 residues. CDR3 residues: CASSSGDIPYEQYF. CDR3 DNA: TGTGCCAGCAGTTCCGGGGACATACCCTACGAGCAGTACTTC.

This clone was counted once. CDR3 sequence: CATLTGPGNYGYTF. DNA for the CDR3: TGTGCCACCCTGACAGGACCAGGGAACTATGGCTACACCTTC. The J gene is TRBJ1-2, the V gene TRBV19; D perhaps matches TRBD1 (6 bases). Germline V gives CDR1 LNHDA, CDR2 SQIVND (reference sequence). This CDR3 spans 14 amino acids. V was cut by 10 bases and J by 2 bases, with 17 bases left in between.

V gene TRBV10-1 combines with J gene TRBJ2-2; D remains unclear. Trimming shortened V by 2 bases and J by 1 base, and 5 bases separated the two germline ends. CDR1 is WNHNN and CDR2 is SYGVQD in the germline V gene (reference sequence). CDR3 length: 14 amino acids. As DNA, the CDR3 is TGCGCCAGCAGTGAGGGCGGGAACACCGGGGAGCTGTTTTTT. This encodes CASSEGGNTGELFF.

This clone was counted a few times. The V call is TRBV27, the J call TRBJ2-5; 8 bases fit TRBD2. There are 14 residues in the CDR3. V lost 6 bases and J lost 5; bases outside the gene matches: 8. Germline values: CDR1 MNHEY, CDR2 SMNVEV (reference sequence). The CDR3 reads CASSMTSAGETQYF. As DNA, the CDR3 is TGTGCCAGCAGCATGACTAGCGCGGGGGAGACCCAGTACTTC.